These 23 T cell receptor beta chains originate from one sample sequenced in a study of lymphopenia after photon versus proton radiotherapy. Libraries were prepared by immunoSEQ multiplex PCR; TCRdb keeps only in-frame clonotypes and omits some of them. Of about 30,000 clones listed, around 94% are singletons. Sample: peripheral blood, taken from a patient treated with photon-based radiotherapy. These receptor sequences come from a woman aged 45-59 years with cholangiocarcinoma.

The CDR3 spells CGGRENTEAFF. CDR3 DNA sequence: TGCGGCGGGCGGGAGAACACTGAAGCTTTCTTT. The chain couples TRBV20-1 to TRBJ1-1; D gene uncertain. The germline V gene has CDR1 DFQATT and CDR2 SNEGSKA (reference sequence). The CDR3 runs 11 residues.

This sequence joins TRBV4-1 and TRBJ1-3, with D unresolved. V dropped 0 bases and J dropped 3 bases, with 9 bases sitting between them. The CDR3 runs 15 residues. Looked up from germline, CDR1 is MGHRA and CDR2 is YSYEKL. CDR3 sequence reads: CASSQEELGGNTIYF. CDR3 DNA sequence: TGCGCCAGCAGCCAAGAGGAGCTCGGTGGAAACACCATATATTTT.

The chain uses TRBV5-6 and TRBJ1-3, with D uncertain. This CDR3 has 14 residues. Per the germline V gene, CDR1 is SGHDT and CDR2 is YYEEEE. Trimming shortened V by 0 bases and J by 6 bases, and 10 bases separated the two germline ends. The CDR3 region is CASSLVPDANTIYF. Here the CDR3 DNA reads TGTGCCAGCAGCTTGGTCCCAGATGCAAACACCATATATTTT.

This chain uses TRBV9 with TRBJ1-1, with D hard to call. This CDR3 comprises 13 residues. V was trimmed by 7 bases and J by 5 bases, leaving 15 bases between them. The V gene's germline CDR1 is SGDLS and CDR2 YYNGEE. The CDR3 DNA follows: TGTGCCAGCCAACCGAGAGGTGGGACTGAAGCTTTCTTT. Its translation: CASQPRGGTEAFF.

This rearrangement joins TRBV6-9 to TRBJ1-5; D is unclear. Germline CDR1 MNHGY, CDR2 SVAAGI. The CDR3 is 9 amino acids. V lost 9 bases to trimming and J lost 9 bases, with 6 bases between them. CDR3 amino acids: CASLRPQHF. The CDR3 DNA reads TGTGCCAGTCTCAGGCCCCAGCATTTT.

The rearrangement uses TRBV4-3 and TRBJ2-4; 7 bases are a match to TRBD2. CDR3 length: 15 amino acids. The germline gives CDR1 LGHNA, CDR2 YSLEER. Trimming at V came to 1 base and at J to 6 bases, leaving 6 bases not matched to a gene. The CDR3 reads CASSQGGEGTNIQYF. CDR3 bases: TGCGCCAGCAGCCAAGGGGGGGAGGGAACAAACATTCAGTACTTC.

The CDR3 is CASSHGPAIQETQYF. DNA of the CDR3: TGTGCCAGCTCACACGGACCGGCGATCCAAGAGACCCAGTACTTC. The V call is TRBV18, the J call TRBJ2-5; D not certain. The CDR3 loop spans 15 amino acids. In germline, CDR1 is KGHSH, CDR2 LQKENI. The V and J ends lost 4 bases and 1 base respectively, with 13 bases between them.

V and J are TRBV4-1 and TRBJ2-5; D remains unclear. The V gene's germline CDR1 is MGHRA and CDR2 YSYEKL. The CDR3 is 14 amino acids. V was pared by 0 bases and J by 5 bases, with 10 bases between. The CDR3 nucleotides read TGCGCCAGCAGCCAAGATGGTTTCGGGGAGACCCAGTACTTC. This gives the protein CASSQDGFGETQYF.

The genes are TRBV30 and TRBJ2-5, with 11 bases aligning to TRBD2. V dropped 0 bases and J dropped 2; count of bases not matched to a gene: 14. Germline loops: CDR1 GTSNPN, CDR2 SVGIG (reference sequence). This CDR3 contains 19 residues. The CDR3 sequence is CAWSVKFTSGGTLQETQYF. The CDR3 DNA sequence: TGTGCCTGGAGTGTAAAGTTTACTAGCGGGGGAACTCTACAAGAGACCCAGTACTTC.

The chain joins TRBV6-6 to TRBJ1-1; the D gene is possibly TRBD1 (6 bases). This CDR3 is built from 14 residues. Germline-derived CDR1 and CDR2 are MNHNY and SVGAGI (reference sequence). The V and J ends lost 7 bases and 0 bases respectively, with 12 bases between them. The CDR3 spells CASKGQSMNTEAFF. The CDR3 coding sequence is TGTGCCAGCAAAGGACAGAGCATGAACACTGAAGCTTTCTTT.

J is TRBJ1-5 and V is TRBV2; D is unclear. There are 13 residues in the CDR3. The germline CDR1 and CDR2 sequences are SNHLY and FYNNEI. V was cut by 4 bases and J by 7 bases, with 11 bases left in between. CDR3 coding DNA: TGTGCCAGCAGTGGTCGGGTGAGACAGCCCCAGCATTTT. It specifies CASSGRVRQPQHF.

The chain carries TRBV18 and TRBJ1-1, with D uncertain. The CDR3 runs to 14 residues. Germline assignment: CDR1 KGHSH and CDR2 LQKENI. Trimming took off 6 bases at V and 2 bases at J, with 13 bases between the two ends. In nucleotides, the CDR3 is TGTGCCAGCTCCAGAGAGGCACATAACACTGAAGCTTTCTTT. This codes for CASSREAHNTEAFF.

The chain joins TRBV12-5 to TRBJ2-7; perhaps TRBD1 as D (5 bases). Germline-derived CDR1 and CDR2 are LGHNT and FRNRAP. The CDR3 has 14 amino acids. The V and J ends lost 5 bases and 2 bases respectively, with 13 bases between them. The CDR3 protein is CASGPRQWPYEQYF. CDR3 in DNA: TGTGCTAGTGGTCCACGACAGTGGCCCTACGAGCAGTACTTC.

This clone was seen just once. J is TRBJ2-7 and V is TRBV7-2, with D perhaps being TRBD1 or TRBD2 (5 bases each). The CDR3 is made up of 15 amino acids. V lost 5 bases and J 4 bases, leaving 18 bases between the germline ends. The germline V gene has CDR1 SGHTA and CDR2 FQGNSA. DNA of the CDR3: TGTGCCAGCAGCGCTAATGAGGGGTCTATTTACGAGCAGTACTTC. Its translation is CASSANEGSIYEQYF.

This chain joins TRBV2 and TRBJ1-5; D ambiguous. This CDR3 is built from 13 residues. In germline, CDR1 is SNHLY, CDR2 FYNNEI. V was shortened by 6 bases and J by 3 bases, with 9 bases between the two germline ends. As DNA, the CDR3 is TGTGCCAGCAGGTTTTCGGACAATCAGCCCCAGCATTTT. It is translated as CASRFSDNQPQHF. The whole variable domain, filled in from reference TRBV2 and TRBJ1-5, reads EPEVTQTPSHQVTQMGQEVILRCVPISNHLYFYWYRQILGQKVEFLVSFYNNEISEKSEIFDDQFSVERPDGSNFTLKIRSTKLEDSAMYFCASRFSDNQPQHFGDGTRLSIL.

This chain links TRBV5-1 with TRBJ2-7, with D tentatively TRBD2 (6 bases). In germline, CDR1 is SGHRS, CDR2 YFSETQ. The CDR3 sequence is 14 residues long. The V end was cut by 5 bases, the J end by 2 bases, with 14 bases between. The CDR3 sequence is CASSPGEWAYEQYF. The CDR3 bases are TGCGCCAGCAGTCCGGGGGAGTGGGCCTACGAGCAGTACTTC.

The chain couples TRBV28 to TRBJ1-1; 7 positions agree with TRBD1. Germline V gene data show CDR1 as MDHEN and CDR2 as SYDVKM. After removal of 6 bases from V and 0 bases from J, the junction contained 4 bases not matched to a gene. This CDR3 has 14 amino acids. The CDR3 loop reads CASRTDRLNTEAFF. CDR3 DNA sequence: TGTGCCAGCAGAACGGACAGGTTGAACACTGAAGCTTTCTTT.

This clone has just one count. This chain joins TRBV11-2 and TRBJ1-1; D unclear. This CDR3 contains 13 residues. Per germline, CDR1 SGHAT and CDR2 FQNNGV. V was clipped by 1 base and J by 1 base, with 4 bases between them. CDR3 residues: CASSLGQNTEAFF. The CDR3 bases are TGTGCCAGCAGCTTAGGCCAGAACACTGAAGCTTTCTTT. Looking up the rest from reference TRBV11-2 and TRBJ1-1 gives the full variable domain: EAGVAQSPRYKIIEKRQSVAFWCNPISGHATLYWYQQILGQGPKLLIQFQNNGVVDDSQLPKDRFSAERLKGVDSTLKIQPAKLEDSAVYLCASSLGQNTEAFFGQGTRLTVV.

The chain uses TRBV5-1 and TRBJ2-4; TRBD1 matches at 10 bases. The germline gives CDR1 SGHRS, CDR2 YFSETQ. The CDR3 has 14 amino acids. Germline trimming cut 4 bases from V and 5 bases from J; bases unmatched to any gene: 3. The CDR3 DNA follows: TGCGCCAGCAGCGTAGACAGGGGGCAAAACATTCAGTACTTC. This translates into CASSVDRGQNIQYF.

This clone showed up just a few times. J is TRBJ1-2 and V is TRBV5-1, with TRBD1 identical over 9 bases. With 5 bases clipped from V and 8 bases from J, the junction kept 7 bases outside the gene matches. CDR1 is SGHRS and CDR2 is YFSETQ in the germline V gene. CDR3 length equals 13 residues. The chain's CDR3 is CASRTGQGIGYTF. CDR3 sequence (DNA): TGCGCCAGCAGGACCGGACAGGGGATCGGCTACACCTTC.

V is TRBV5-6 and J is TRBJ1-1; D is undetermined. This CDR3 is 12 amino acids long. Germline V lookup: CDR1 SGHDT, CDR2 YYEEEE. V dropped 0 bases and J dropped 6 bases, with 6 bases sitting between them. The CDR3 nucleotides read TGTGCCAGCAGCTTGGTTTTAGCTGAAGCTTTCTTT. Amino acid sequence: CASSLVLAEAFF.

This sequence joins TRBV12-2 and TRBJ1-2. TRBV12-2 is designated a pseudogene. The CDR3 runs to 13 residues. CDR3 in DNA: TGTGCAAGTCGCTCCCCCGTAGCCTATGGCTACACCTTC. Protein sequence: CASRSPVAYGYTF.

This sequence joins TRBV5-8 and TRBJ1-1; D ambiguous. The CDR3 totals 14 residues. CDR1 is SGHTS, CDR2 YDEGEE, per germline. Trimming removed 4 bases at V and 4 bases at J, with 14 bases between. CDR3 coding DNA: TGTGCCAGCAGCATATTACTTGGAACCACTGAAGCTTTCTTT. Residues: CASSILLGTTEAFF. The full variable domain, rest sourced from reference TRBV5-8 and TRBJ1-1, is EAGVTQSPTHLIKTRGQQATLRCSPISGHTSVYWYQQALGLGLQFLLWYDEGEERNRGNFPPRFSGRQFPNYSSELNVNALELEDSALYLCASSILLGTTEAFFGQGTRLTVV.